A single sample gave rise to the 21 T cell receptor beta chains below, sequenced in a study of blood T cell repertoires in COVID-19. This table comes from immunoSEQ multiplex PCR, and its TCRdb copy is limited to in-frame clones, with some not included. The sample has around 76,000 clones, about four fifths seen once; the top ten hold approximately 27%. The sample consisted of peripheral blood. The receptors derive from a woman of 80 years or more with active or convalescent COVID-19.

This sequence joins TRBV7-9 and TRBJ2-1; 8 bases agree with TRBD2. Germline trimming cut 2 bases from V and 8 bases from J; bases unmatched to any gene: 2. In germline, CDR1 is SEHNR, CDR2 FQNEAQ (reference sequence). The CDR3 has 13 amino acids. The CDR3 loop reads CASSLPGGDEQFF. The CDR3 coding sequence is TGTGCCAGCAGCTTACCCGGGGGGGATGAGCAGTTCTTC.

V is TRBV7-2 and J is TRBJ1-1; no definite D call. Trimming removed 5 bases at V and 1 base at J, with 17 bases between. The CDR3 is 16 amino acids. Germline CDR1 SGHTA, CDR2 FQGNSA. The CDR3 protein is CASSPTPSAWNTEAFF. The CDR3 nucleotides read TGTGCCAGCAGCCCCACACCCAGCGCCTGGAACACTGAAGCTTTCTTT.

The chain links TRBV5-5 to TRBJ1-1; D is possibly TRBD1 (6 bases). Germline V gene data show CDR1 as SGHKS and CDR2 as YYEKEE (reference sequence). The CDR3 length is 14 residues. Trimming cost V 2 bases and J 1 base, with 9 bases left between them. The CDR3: CASSFGQTNTEAFF. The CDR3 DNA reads TGTGCCAGCAGCTTTGGACAGACGAACACTGAAGCTTTCTTT.

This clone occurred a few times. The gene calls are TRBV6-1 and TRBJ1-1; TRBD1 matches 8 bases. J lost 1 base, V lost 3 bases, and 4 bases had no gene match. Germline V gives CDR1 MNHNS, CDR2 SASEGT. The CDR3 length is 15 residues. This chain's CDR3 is CASSDPDRENTEAFF. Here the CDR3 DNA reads TGTGCCAGCAGTGACCCGGACAGGGAGAACACTGAAGCTTTCTTT.

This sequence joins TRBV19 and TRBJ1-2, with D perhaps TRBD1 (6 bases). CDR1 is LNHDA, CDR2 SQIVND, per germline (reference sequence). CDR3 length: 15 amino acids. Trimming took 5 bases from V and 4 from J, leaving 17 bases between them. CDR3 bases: TGTGCCAGTAGTGCCCACAGGGTAAGGAGCTATGGCTACACCTTC. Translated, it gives CASSAHRVRSYGYTF.

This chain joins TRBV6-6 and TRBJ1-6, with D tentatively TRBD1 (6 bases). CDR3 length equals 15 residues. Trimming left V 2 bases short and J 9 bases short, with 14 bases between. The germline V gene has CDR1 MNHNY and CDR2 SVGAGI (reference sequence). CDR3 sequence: CASSYHTGRGSPLHF. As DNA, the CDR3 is TGTGCCAGCAGTTACCACACAGGGAGGGGTTCACCCCTCCACTTT.

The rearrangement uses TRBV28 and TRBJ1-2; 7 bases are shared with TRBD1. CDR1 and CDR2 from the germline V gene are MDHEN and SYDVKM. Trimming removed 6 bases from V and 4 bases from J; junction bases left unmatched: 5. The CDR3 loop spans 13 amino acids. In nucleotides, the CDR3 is TGTGCCAGCAGGGAGACAGGGTTCTATGGCTACACCTTC. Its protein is CASRETGFYGYTF.

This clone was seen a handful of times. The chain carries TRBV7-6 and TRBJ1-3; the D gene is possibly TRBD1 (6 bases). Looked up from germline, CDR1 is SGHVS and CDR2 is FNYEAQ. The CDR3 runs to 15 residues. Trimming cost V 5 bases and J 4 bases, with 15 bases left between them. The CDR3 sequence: CASSPETGQGNTIYF. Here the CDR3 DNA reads TGTGCCAGCAGCCCGGAGACAGGCCAAGGAAACACCATATATTTT.

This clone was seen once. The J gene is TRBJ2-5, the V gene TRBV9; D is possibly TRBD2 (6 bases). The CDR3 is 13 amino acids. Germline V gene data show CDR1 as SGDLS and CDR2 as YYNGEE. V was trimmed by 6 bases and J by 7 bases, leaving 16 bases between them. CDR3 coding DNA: TGTGCCAGCAATTCTTTTGACGGGGGGACCCAGTACTTC. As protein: CASNSFDGGTQYF. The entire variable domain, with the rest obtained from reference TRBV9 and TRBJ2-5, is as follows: DSGVTQTPKHLITATGQRVTLRCSPRSGDLSVYWYQQSLDQGLQFLIQYYNGEERAKGNILERFSAQQFPDLHSELNLSSLELGDSALYFCASNSFDGGTQYFGPGTRLLVL.

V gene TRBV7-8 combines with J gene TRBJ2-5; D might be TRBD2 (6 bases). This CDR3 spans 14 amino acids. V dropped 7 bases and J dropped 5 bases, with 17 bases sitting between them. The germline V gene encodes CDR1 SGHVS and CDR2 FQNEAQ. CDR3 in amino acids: CASNKRGGAETQYF. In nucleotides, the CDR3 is TGTGCCAGCAACAAAAGAGGCGGGGCGGAGACCCAGTACTTC.

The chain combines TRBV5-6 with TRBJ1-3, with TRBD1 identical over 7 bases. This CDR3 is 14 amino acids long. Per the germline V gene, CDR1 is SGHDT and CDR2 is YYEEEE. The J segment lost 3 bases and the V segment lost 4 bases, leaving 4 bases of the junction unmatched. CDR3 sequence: CASSLGQLGNTIYF. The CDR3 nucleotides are TGTGCCAGCAGCCTGGGACAGCTTGGAAACACCATATATTTT. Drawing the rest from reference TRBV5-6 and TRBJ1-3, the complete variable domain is DAGVTQSPTHLIKTRGQQVTLRCSPKSGHDTVSWYQQALGQGPQFIFQYYEEEERQRGNFPDRFSGHQFPNYSSELNVNALLLGDSALYLCASSLGQLGNTIYFGEGSWLTVV.

Here the CDR3 DNA reads TGTGCCAGCAGCGTATCAGGGGGTGGTGAAAAACTGTTTTTT. As protein: CASSVSGGGEKLFF. The genes are TRBV9 and TRBJ1-4; TRBD1 agrees at 7 bases. V was pared by 1 base and J by 7 bases, with 4 bases of the junction left unmatched. CDR3 length equals 14 residues. The germline V gene has CDR1 SGDLS and CDR2 YYNGEE.

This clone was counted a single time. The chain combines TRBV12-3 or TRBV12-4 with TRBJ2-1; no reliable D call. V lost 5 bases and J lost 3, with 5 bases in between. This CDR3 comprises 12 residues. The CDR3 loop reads CASSPHYNEQFF. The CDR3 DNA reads TGTGCCAGCAGTCCCCACTACAATGAGCAGTTCTTC.

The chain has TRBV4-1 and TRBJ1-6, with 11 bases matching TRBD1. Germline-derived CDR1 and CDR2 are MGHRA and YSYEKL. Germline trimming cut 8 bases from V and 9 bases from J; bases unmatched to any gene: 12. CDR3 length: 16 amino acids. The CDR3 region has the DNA TGCGCCAGCGGGGACAGGGGGATGGGAGAGGGTTCACCCCTCCACTTT. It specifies CASGDRGMGEGSPLHF.

The CDR3 sequence: CASSATGTGNTIYF. For the CDR3, the DNA is TGTGCCAGCAGTGCGACAGGGACTGGAAACACCATATATTTT. V gene TRBV25-1 combines with J gene TRBJ1-3; 7 nucleotides match TRBD1. Germline assignment: CDR1 MGHDK and CDR2 SYGVNS. This CDR3 region has 14 residues. The junction had 2 bases not matched to a gene; V was cut back by 4 bases and J by 2 bases.

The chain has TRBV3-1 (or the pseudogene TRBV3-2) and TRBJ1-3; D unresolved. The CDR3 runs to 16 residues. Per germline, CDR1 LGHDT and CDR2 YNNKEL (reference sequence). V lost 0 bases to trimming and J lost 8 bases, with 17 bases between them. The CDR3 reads CASSQDWEAAVDTIYF. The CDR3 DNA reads TGTGCCAGCAGCCAAGATTGGGAGGCGGCTGTGGACACCATATATTTT.

The CDR3 sequence: CASTSGGTDTQYF. CDR3 DNA sequence: TGTGCCAGCACTAGCGGGGGCACAGATACGCAGTATTTT. V is TRBV28 and J is TRBJ2-3; 9 bases match TRBD2. This CDR3 has 13 amino acids. V lost 7 bases and J lost 1; bases outside the gene matches: 0. Per the germline V gene, CDR1 is MDHEN and CDR2 is SYDVKM.

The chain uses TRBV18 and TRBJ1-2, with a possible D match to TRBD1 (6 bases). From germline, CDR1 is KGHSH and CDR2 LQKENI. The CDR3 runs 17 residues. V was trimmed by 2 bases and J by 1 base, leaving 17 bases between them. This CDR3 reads CASSPASTTGHNYGYTF. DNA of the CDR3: TGTGCCAGCTCACCAGCTAGTACGACAGGCCATAACTATGGCTACACCTTC.

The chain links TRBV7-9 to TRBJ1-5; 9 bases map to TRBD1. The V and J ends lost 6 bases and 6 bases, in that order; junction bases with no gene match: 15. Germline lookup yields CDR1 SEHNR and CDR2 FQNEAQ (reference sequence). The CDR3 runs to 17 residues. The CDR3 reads CASSSVTGGIGSQPQHF. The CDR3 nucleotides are TGTGCCAGCAGTTCCGTTACAGGGGGCATAGGCAGTCAGCCCCAGCATTTT.

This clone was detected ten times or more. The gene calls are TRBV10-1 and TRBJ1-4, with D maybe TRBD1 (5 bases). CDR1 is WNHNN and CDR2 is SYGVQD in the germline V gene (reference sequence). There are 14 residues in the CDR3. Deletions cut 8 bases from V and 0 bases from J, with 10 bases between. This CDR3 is CASETVATNEKLFF. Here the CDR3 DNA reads TGCGCCAGCGAGACAGTTGCAACTAATGAAAAACTGTTTTTT.

CDR3 loop: CASSVSGTVGEQFF. The DNA for the CDR3 is TGTGCCAGCAGCGTATCCGGGACAGTGGGTGAGCAGTTCTTC. The chain has TRBV7-9 and TRBJ2-1, with TRBD1 matching over 7 bases. V trimming: 5 bases; J trimming: 9 bases; junction bases outside the gene matches: 10. The CDR3 sequence is 14 residues long. From germline, CDR1 is SEHNR and CDR2 FQNEAQ (reference sequence).